Listed here are 20 T cell receptor beta chains from one sample, sequenced in a study of T cell responses to AZD1222 COVID-19 vaccine. The data were produced by immunoSEQ multiplex PCR, yet TCRdb's version contains in-frame clones alone and is incomplete. Among approximately 90,000 clones listed, about 91% were seen once. Sequencing was performed on peripheral blood, taken on day 0 of AZD1222 vaccination. The receptors shown here come from an adult in good health.

The chain recombines TRBV5-8 with TRBJ2-3, with 7 bases matching TRBD1. This CDR3 has 12 amino acids. From germline, CDR1 is SGHTS and CDR2 YDEGEE. V was clipped by 5 bases and J by 7 bases; unmatched bases: 4. Here the CDR3 DNA reads TGTGCCAGCAGTCGGGACAGTAATACGCAGTATTTT. This codes for CASSRDSNTQYF.

The chain recombines TRBV7-9 with TRBJ1-2, with 9 positions matching TRBD1. CDR1 is SEHNR and CDR2 is FQNEAQ in the germline V gene (reference sequence). V lost 5 bases and J lost 1; bases outside the gene matches: 8. The CDR3 extends over 16 amino acids. The CDR3 bases are TGTGCCAGCAGCCGACAGGGGGAGTGGGGTAACTATGGCTACACCTTC. It is translated as CASSRQGEWGNYGYTF. Looking up the rest from reference TRBV7-9 and TRBJ1-2 gives the full variable domain: DTGVSQNPRHKITKRGQNVTFRCDPISEHNRLYWYRQTLGQGPEFLTYFQNEAQLEKSRLLSDRFSAERPKGSFSTLEIQRTEQGDSAMYLCASSRQGEWGNYGYTFGSGTRLTVV.

This chain joins TRBV13 and TRBJ2-7; 14 nucleotides match TRBD2. The CDR3 spans 15 residues. Germline CDR1 is PRHDT and CDR2 is FYEKMQ (reference sequence). Trimming cost V 5 bases and J 4 bases; bases outside gene matches: 4. This CDR3 reads CASSGRLAGGYEQYF. The CDR3 coding sequence is TGTGCCAGCAGCGGTCGACTAGCGGGAGGGTACGAGCAGTACTTC.

This chain joins TRBV7-3 and TRBJ2-7; D is unclear. Per germline, CDR1 SGHTA and CDR2 FQGTGA. Trimming left V 6 bases short and J 3 bases short, with 15 bases between. This CDR3 region has 14 residues. CDR3: CASRSPTLGYEQYF. CDR3 DNA: TGTGCCAGCAGGTCCCCGACGTTGGGCTACGAGCAGTACTTC. Full variable domain (remainder filled in from reference TRBV7-3 and TRBJ2-7): GAGVSQTPSNKVTEKGKYVELRCDPISGHTALYWYRQSLGQGPEFLIYFQGTGAADDSGLPNDRFFAVRPEGSVSTLKIQRTERGDSAVYLCASRSPTLGYEQYFGPGTRLTVT.

The chain links TRBV7-9 to TRBJ1-2; 8 nucleotides line up with TRBD1. The CDR3 runs 15 residues. Per the germline V gene, CDR1 is SEHNR and CDR2 is FQNEAQ (reference sequence). Trimming cost V 5 bases and J 5 bases; bases outside gene matches: 10. The CDR3 DNA is TGTGCCAGCAGCACCACCGGACAGGGACAGTATGGCTACACCTTC. It encodes CASSTTGQGQYGYTF. Using reference TRBV7-9 and TRBJ1-2 for the parts outside the CDR3, the full variable domain is DTGVSQNPRHKITKRGQNVTFRCDPISEHNRLYWYRQTLGQGPEFLTYFQNEAQLEKSRLLSDRFSAERPKGSFSTLEIQRTEQGDSAMYLCASSTTGQGQYGYTFGSGTRLTVV.

CDR3 protein: CASSPPKSPSYNEQFF. The CDR3 DNA follows: TGTGCCAGCTCACCACCGAAATCCCCTTCCTACAATGAGCAGTTCTTC. This chain links TRBV18 with TRBJ2-1; D gene unclear. Germline CDR1 reads KGHSH; CDR2 reads LQKENI. The CDR3 length is 16 residues. The V gene lost 0 bases and the J gene lost 1 base, with 10 bases spanning the gap. Full variable domain (rest looked up from reference TRBV18 and TRBJ2-1): NAGVMQNPRHLVRRRGQEARLRCSPMKGHSHVYWYRQLPEEGLKFMVYLQKENIIDESGMPKERFSAEFPKEGPSILRIQQVVRGDSAAYFCASSPPKSPSYNEQFFGPGTRLTVL.

The CDR3 coding sequence is TGCGCCAGCAGTGAGGAGGGAAGGAATAATCAGCCCCAGCATTTT. Its translation is CASSEEGRNNQPQHF. The chain links TRBV10-2 to TRBJ1-5; no firm D call. With 2 bases removed from V and 4 bases from J, the gap between germline ends came to 12 bases. CDR3 length: 15 residues. In germline, CDR1 is WSHSY, CDR2 SAAADI.

The chain links TRBV9 to TRBJ2-1, with 8 bases matching TRBD2. V dropped 3 bases and J dropped 4; count of bases not matched to a gene: 12. Looked up from germline, CDR1 is SGDLS and CDR2 is YYNGEE. The CDR3 sequence is 17 residues long. CDR3 loop: CASSAAPSGSGYNEQFF. CDR3 DNA: TGTGCCAGCAGCGCCGCCCCCAGCGGGAGTGGGTACAATGAGCAGTTCTTC.

J is TRBJ2-7 and V is TRBV4-2; 12 positions agree with TRBD2. This CDR3 is built from 16 residues. Unmatched junction bases numbered 7, after V lost 4 bases and J lost 3 bases. Germline CDR1 is LGHNA and CDR2 is YNFKEQ. The CDR3 sequence: CASSRLAGGVVYEQYF. Written as DNA, the CDR3 is TGTGCCAGCAGCCGGCTAGCGGGAGGGGTGGTCTACGAGCAGTACTTC.

This rearrangement joins TRBV20-1 to TRBJ1-4; D gene unclear. Trimming cost V 3 bases and J 5 bases, with 7 bases left between them. This CDR3 contains 12 residues. CDR1 is DFQATT and CDR2 is SNEGSKA in the germline V gene (reference sequence). CDR3 DNA: TGCAGTGCTAGTAAAGGGAATGAAAAACTGTTTTTT. This codes for CSASKGNEKLFF.

V and J are TRBV4-1 and TRBJ1-1; TRBD1 matches 7 bases. Germline loops: CDR1 MGHRA, CDR2 YSYEKL. Trimming took 0 bases from V and 4 from J; bases not matched to a gene: 8. The CDR3 is made up of 16 amino acids. The CDR3 loop is CASSQEPGTVVTEAFF. The DNA of the CDR3 is TGCGCCAGCAGCCAAGAACCCGGGACAGTCGTCACTGAAGCTTTCTTT.

The CDR3 here is CASSGGQGDEKLFF. CDR3 nucleotides: TGTGCCAGCTCAGGGGGACAGGGAGATGAAAAACTGTTTTTT. The chain is built from TRBV18 and TRBJ1-4; 9 bases map to TRBD1. In germline, CDR1 is KGHSH, CDR2 LQKENI. The V gene end was trimmed by 5 bases and the J gene end by 6 bases; junction bases not matched to a gene: 4. CDR3 length: 14 amino acids.

This chain uses TRBV7-3 with TRBJ2-2, with 16 positions matching TRBD2. V was pared by 7 bases and J by 5 bases, with 7 bases of the junction left unmatched. Germline values: CDR1 SGHTA, CDR2 FQGTGA. The CDR3 spans 17 residues. CDR3 residues: CASTPGLAGGTTGELFF. CDR3 sequence (DNA): TGTGCCAGCACCCCGGGACTAGCGGGAGGGACTACCGGGGAGCTGTTTTTT.

The rearrangement links TRBV12-5 to TRBJ1-4; TRBD1 agrees at 9 bases. The junction had 1 base not matched to a gene; V was cut back by 3 bases and J by 5 bases. The CDR3 sequence is 14 residues long. Germline V gives CDR1 LGHNT, CDR2 FRNRAP. The CDR3 coding sequence is TGTGCTAGTGGTTTCGGGACAGGGAATGAAAAACTGTTTTTT. This sequence encodes CASGFGTGNEKLFF.

The chain has TRBV2 and TRBJ1-1; D not resolved. The CDR3 spans 12 residues. The V end was cut by 11 bases, the J end by 4 bases, with 14 bases between. Germline V gives CDR1 SNHLY, CDR2 FYNNEI. CDR3 protein: CAGRAGATEAFF. Written as DNA, the CDR3 is TGTGCCGGTAGGGCTGGTGCCACTGAAGCTTTCTTT.

The chain recombines TRBV4-1 with TRBJ1-6, with 9 bases matching TRBD1. V gave up 0 bases and J gave up 9 bases; unmatched junction bases: 6. The CDR3 sequence is 16 residues long. CDR1 is MGHRA, CDR2 YSYEKL, per germline. As DNA, the CDR3 is TGCGCCAGCAGCCAAGAAAACGACAGGGGGTTTTCACCCCTCCACTTT. Protein: CASSQENDRGFSPLHF.

This clone has just one count. The chain employs TRBV3-1 (or the pseudogene TRBV3-2) and TRBJ1-5; TRBD1 matches at 8 bases. CDR1 and CDR2 from the germline V gene are LGHDT and YNNKEL (reference sequence). The CDR3 has 14 amino acids. The J segment lost 5 bases and the V segment lost 3 bases, leaving 3 bases of the junction unmatched. The CDR3 reads CASSHRQGHQPQHF. The CDR3 coding sequence is TGTGCCAGCAGCCATCGACAGGGGCATCAGCCCCAGCATTTT.

This sequence joins TRBV5-1 and TRBJ2-5; 7 bases align to TRBD2. J gave up 2 bases and V 5 bases, and 9 bases lay outside the gene matches. Germline V gives CDR1 SGHRS, CDR2 YFSETQ. This CDR3 comprises 15 residues. CDR3 DNA sequence: TGCGCCAGCAGTCCTTCCCCTAGCGGACAAGAGACCCAGTACTTC. Protein product: CASSPSPSGQETQYF.

The V gene is TRBV28, the J gene TRBJ2-7; the match to TRBD1 covers 7 bases. Germline CDR1 and CDR2: MDHEN and SYDVKM. This CDR3 region has 15 residues. With V trimmed by 5 bases and J by 1 base, 8 bases remained unmatched. CDR3 sequence reads: CASSPLSGGSYEQYF. The CDR3 nucleotides read TGTGCCAGCAGTCCCCTTTCAGGGGGTTCCTACGAGCAGTACTTC.

The J gene is TRBJ1-6, the V gene TRBV18, with TRBD1 as a possible D gene (6 bases). This CDR3 has 16 amino acids. The V end lost 3 bases, the J end lost 8 bases, and 17 bases lay between the germline ends. Germline V CDR1 and CDR2: KGHSH, LQKENI. The CDR3 is CASSPSRGATDSPLHF. The CDR3 DNA reads as TGTGCCAGCTCACCCTCACGGGGGGCAACTGATTCACCCCTCCACTTT.